Following are 29 T cell receptor beta chains from one sample sequenced in a study of CD8+ T cells in alopecia areata. TCR sequencing used cDNA made by reverse transcription of extracted RNA. The repertoire was sequenced with immunoSEQ multiplex PCR; TCRdb's copy has only in-frame clones and lacks some. This repertoire shows more than 200,000 clones, 40% to 55% found once; its top ten account for around 3%. The treatment here: oral pan-JAK inhibitor, 5-10 mg twice daily. The starting material was CD4+ T cells sorted from blood, obtained at approximately week 36, from a patient treated with tofacitinib. Every receptor here comes from a human donor with alopecia areata.

This rearrangement joins TRBV5-1 to TRBJ1-1; D is unresolved. The CDR3 spans 14 residues. Between the trimmed V and J ends, which lost 0 bases and 5 bases, there was a span of 11 bases. From germline, CDR1 is SGHRS and CDR2 YFSETQ. For the CDR3, the DNA is TGCGCCAGCAGCTTGGAGGTAGGGAGGACTGAAGCTTTCTTT. Translating gives CASSLEVGRTEAFF.

The chain employs TRBV7-2 and TRBJ1-1, with D possibly being TRBD1 (5 bases). Germline V gene data show CDR1 as SGHTA and CDR2 as FQGNSA. Trimming removed 5 bases at V and 1 base at J, with 8 bases between. The CDR3 sequence is 13 residues long. CDR3 DNA sequence: TGTGCCAGCAGCGCGGGACCGAACACTGAAGCTTTCTTT. It encodes CASSAGPNTEAFF.

This chain connects TRBV2 to TRBJ1-5, with a possible D match to TRBD1 (5 bases). This CDR3 has 14 amino acids. Trimming cost V 2 bases and J 8 bases, with 13 bases left between them. Germline V gene lookup returns CDR1 SNHLY and CDR2 FYNNEI. For the CDR3, the DNA is TGTGCCAGCAGTGAATCAGGGTTGACTGAGCCCCAGCATTTT. It encodes CASSESGLTEPQHF.

This clone was recorded a few times. The genes are TRBV2 and TRBJ2-3; D is perhaps TRBD2 (6 bases). Trimming removed 6 bases at V and 1 base at J, with 17 bases between. The germline gives CDR1 SNHLY, CDR2 FYNNEI. The CDR3 runs to 16 residues. Written as DNA, the CDR3 is TGTGCCAGCAGCCCCAGACTAGGATCCGGCACAGATACGCAGTATTTT. Protein: CASSPRLGSGTDTQYF.

The CDR3 nucleotides read TGTGCCAGCAGCTTGGAGACAGGGAGGCCCCGCGGGGCCCAGTACTTC. This encodes CASSLETGRPRGAQYF. This chain connects TRBV7-2 to TRBJ2-5; tentative D call: TRBD1 (7 bases). Trimming pared 3 bases from V and 9 bases from J, leaving 23 bases between. In germline, CDR1 is SGHTA, CDR2 FQGNSA. The CDR3 totals 16 residues. Complete variable domain (other parts from reference TRBV7-2 and TRBJ2-5): GAGVSQSPSNKVTEKGKDVELRCDPISGHTALYWYRQSLGQGLEFLIYFQGNSAPDKSGLPSDRFSAERTGGSVSTLTIQRTQQEDSAVYLCASSLETGRPRGAQYFGPGTRLLVL.

The V call is TRBV5-4, the J call TRBJ2-2; the D gene is possibly TRBD2 (5 bases). CDR3 size: 12 residues. Trimming took off 7 bases at V and 6 bases at J, with 10 bases between the two ends. The germline gives CDR1 SGHNT, CDR2 YYREEE (reference sequence). CDR3: CASHGVPGELFF. The CDR3 nucleotides are TGTGCCAGCCACGGGGTCCCCGGGGAGCTGTTTTTT.

The chain recombines TRBV29-1 with TRBJ1-2, with TRBD1 as a possible D gene (5 bases). The CDR3 is 14 residues long. Germline assignment: CDR1 SQVTM and CDR2 ANQGSEA. V shed 3 bases and J shed 2 bases, with 13 bases lying between them. CDR3 nucleotide sequence: TGCAGCGTTGACTCAGGGAGGCAGAACTATGGCTACACCTTC. Translated, it gives CSVDSGRQNYGYTF.

In this sample, this clone turned up once. V is TRBV30 and J is TRBJ1-1, with D possibly TRBD1 on 5 matching bases. Deletions cut 2 bases from V and 5 bases from J, with 15 bases between. The germline gives CDR1 GTSNPN, CDR2 SVGIG (reference sequence). The CDR3 has 14 residues. The CDR3 DNA reads TGTGCCTGGAGTAATGGGGCAGGTTGGACTGAAGCTTTCTTT. This translates into CAWSNGAGWTEAFF. Supplemented by reference TRBV30 and TRBJ1-1, the full variable domain reads SQTIHQWPATLVQPVGSPLSLECTVEGTSNPNLYWYRQAAGRGLQLLFYSVGIGQISSEVPQNLSASRPQDRQFILSSKKLLLSDSGFYLCAWSNGAGWTEAFFGQGTRLTVV.

This clone came up a few times. The rearrangement links TRBV14 to TRBJ2-5, with TRBD1 identical over 7 bases. V dropped 1 base and J dropped 7; count of bases not matched to a gene: 9. The CDR3 loop spans 15 amino acids. From germline, CDR1 is SGHDN and CDR2 FVKESK. The CDR3 protein is CASSQVAGGDGTQYF. CDR3 coding DNA: TGTGCCAGCAGCCAAGTGGCAGGGGGAGACGGGACCCAGTACTTC.

This clone was observed a few times. V usage is TRBV29-1 and J usage is TRBJ2-4; D gene unclear. This CDR3 is built from 13 residues. V was cut by 2 bases and J by 10 bases, with 15 bases left in between. Germline V gene lookup returns CDR1 SQVTM and CDR2 ANQGSEA. This chain's CDR3 is CSVEFQDGEIQYF. CDR3 DNA sequence: TGCAGCGTTGAATTCCAGGACGGTGAGATTCAGTACTTC.

J is TRBJ1-2 and V is TRBV4-1; D call uncertain. This CDR3 spans 14 amino acids. V gave up 1 base and J gave up 4 bases, with 10 bases separating them. CDR1 and CDR2 from the germline V gene are MGHRA and YSYEKL. In DNA, the CDR3 is TGCGCCAGCAGCCAAGTGTCTCCCCCCTATGGCTACACCTTC. Encoded protein: CASSQVSPPYGYTF.

The chain is built from TRBV27 and TRBJ2-1; 11 nucleotides match TRBD2. V was clipped by 6 bases and J by 9 bases; unmatched bases: 13. Germline V gene data show CDR1 as MNHEY and CDR2 as SMNVEV (reference sequence). This CDR3 has 16 amino acids. In nucleotides, the CDR3 is TGTGCCAGCAGCACCGGGGGGACTAGCGGTCCCACTGAGCAGTTCTTC. Translation: CASSTGGTSGPTEQFF.

The rearrangement joins TRBV7-2 to TRBJ2-7; D remains unclear. There are 15 residues in the CDR3. Trimming cost V 1 base and J 2 bases, with 12 bases left between them. Germline V lookup: CDR1 SGHTA, CDR2 FQGNSA. The CDR3 coding sequence is TGTGCCAGCAGCTTAGGTGGCAGCCCTGCCTACGAGCAGTACTTC. Amino acids: CASSLGGSPAYEQYF.

This clone was detected many times. The chain combines TRBV7-6 with TRBJ2-3; 7 bases are shared with TRBD2. V lost 7 bases to trimming and J lost 2 bases; unmatched junction nucleotides: 12. Germline-derived CDR1 and CDR2 are SGHVS and FNYEAQ. The CDR3 sequence is 16 residues long. The CDR3 sequence is CASTPLSGIPTDTQYF. The CDR3 bases are TGTGCCAGCACCCCCCTGAGCGGGATCCCCACAGATACGCAGTATTTT.

The V gene is TRBV5-1, the J gene TRBJ2-2; 9 bases agree with TRBD2. The CDR3 is made up of 15 amino acids. Germline assignment: CDR1 SGHRS and CDR2 YFSETQ. Trimming took 1 base from V and 5 from J; bases not matched to a gene: 3. The CDR3 sequence is CASSLQREATGELFF. In DNA, the CDR3 is TGCGCCAGCAGCTTGCAGCGGGAGGCTACCGGGGAGCTGTTTTTT.

The chain carries TRBV2 and TRBJ2-5, with D unclear. Germline loops: CDR1 SNHLY, CDR2 FYNNEI. V lost 6 bases to trimming and J lost 3 bases, with 8 bases between them. The CDR3 has 12 amino acids. The DNA for the CDR3 is TGTGCCAGCAGCCGACAAGAAGAGACCCAGTACTTC. This translates into CASSRQEETQYF.

This clone appeared a few times. The chain links TRBV23-1 to TRBJ2-7; TRBD2 matches at 10 bases. TRBV23-1 counts as an open reading frame of uncertain function. The CDR3 totals 17 residues. The V and J ends lost 1 base and 5 bases, in that order; junction bases with no gene match: 11. In DNA, the CDR3 is TGCGCCAGCAGTCAATATTCGGCCAGCGGGAGGGGACACGAGCAGTACTTC. Translation: CASSQYSASGRGHEQYF.

The V gene is TRBV29-1, the J gene TRBJ1-2; D is unresolved. Germline CDR1 SQVTM, CDR2 ANQGSEA. CDR3 length equals 11 residues. Trimming pared 5 bases from V and 8 bases from J, leaving 12 bases between. CDR3 coding DNA: TGCAGCGTTTCTCGGGCAGAAGGCTACACCTTC. It yields the protein CSVSRAEGYTF.

This clone was detected only a few times. V is TRBV2 and J is TRBJ2-7, with 8 positions matching TRBD1. The J segment lost 2 bases and the V segment lost 6 bases, leaving 6 bases of the junction unmatched. Germline values: CDR1 SNHLY, CDR2 FYNNEI. The CDR3 is made up of 14 amino acids. CDR3 in amino acids: CASRWDRPTYEQYF. CDR3 coding DNA: TGTGCCAGCAGATGGGACAGGCCTACCTACGAGCAGTACTTC.

Of note for this clone: Its ends do not fully match the called genes, so a read error is possible. The chain couples TRBV7-2 to TRBJ1-2, with 10 bases identical to TRBD1. The CDR3 runs 14 residues. Looked up from germline, CDR1 is SGHTA and CDR2 is FQGNSA. The CDR3 loop is CASSIAGQGYGYTF. CDR3 DNA sequence: TGTGCCAGCAGCATAGCGGGACAGGGGTATGGCTACACCTTC.

The genes are TRBV19 and TRBJ2-1, with D perhaps matching TRBD1 or TRBD2 (6 bases each). The CDR3 is 17 residues long. V lost 3 bases, J lost 0 bases, and 15 bases lay in between. The V gene's germline CDR1 is LNHDA and CDR2 SQIVND (reference sequence). CDR3 in amino acids: CASSIWIGGYSYNEQFF. The CDR3 region has the DNA TGTGCCAGTAGTATTTGGATAGGGGGGTACTCCTACAATGAGCAGTTCTTC.

J is TRBJ1-3 and V is TRBV27; D ambiguous. The CDR3 runs 11 residues. V was cut by 8 bases and J by 3 bases, with 5 bases left in between. The germline gives CDR1 MNHEY, CDR2 SMNVEV (reference sequence). DNA of the CDR3: TGTGCCAGCGCCAATGGAAACACCATATATTTT. This encodes CASANGNTIYF.

The chain combines TRBV23-1 with TRBJ2-1; D is possibly TRBD1 (6 bases). TRBV23-1 is assigned to the ORF class and has an uncertain function. This CDR3 is 16 amino acids long. V shed 4 bases and J shed 11 bases, with 24 bases lying between them. The CDR3 bases are TGCGCCAGCAGTCCCCGGGGACACCGATCGGATTGTAAGCAGTTCTTC. Amino acids: CASSPRGHRSDCKQFF.

The gene calls are TRBV7-2 and TRBJ2-5; the D call may be TRBD1 or TRBD2 (6 bases each). Germline CDR1 is SGHTA and CDR2 is FQGNSA. V shed 6 bases and J shed 4 bases, with 12 bases lying between them. The CDR3 length is 13 residues. CDR3 DNA: TGTGCCAGCAGTAACAGGGACTCAGAGACCCAGTACTTC. Protein: CASSNRDSETQYF.

This clone was recorded a few times. V gene TRBV9 combines with J gene TRBJ2-2, with D maybe TRBD2 (5 bases). The CDR3 is 15 residues long. In germline, CDR1 is SGDLS, CDR2 YYNGEE. V was pared by 2 bases and J by 7 bases, with 15 bases between. DNA of the CDR3: TGTGCCAGCAGCGTGGATCTGCGGGCTGGCGGGGAGCTGTTTTTT. Its translation is CASSVDLRAGGELFF.

The chain uses TRBV7-8 and TRBJ1-2; no clear D gene. Trimming took off 2 bases at V and 1 base at J, with 5 bases between the two ends. The CDR3 totals 13 residues. The germline V gene encodes CDR1 SGHVS and CDR2 FQNEAQ. CDR3 DNA sequence: TGTGCCAGCAGCTTAAGGAGTAACTATGGCTACACCTTC. It encodes CASSLRSNYGYTF.

This clone has a handful of counts. J is TRBJ2-5 and V is TRBV15, with D uncertain. The CDR3 extends over 14 amino acids. Germline V gives CDR1 LNHNV, CDR2 YYDKDF (reference sequence). Trimming removed 0 bases at V and 4 bases at J, with 9 bases between. CDR3 loop: CATSRDGVGETQYF. Written as DNA, the CDR3 is TGTGCCACCAGCAGAGATGGGGTGGGAGAGACCCAGTACTTC.

J is TRBJ2-7 and V is TRBV27; tentatively, D is TRBD2 (7 bases). Germline loops: CDR1 MNHEY, CDR2 SMNVEV (reference sequence). CDR3 length: 16 residues. The V end lost 10 bases, the J end lost 3 bases, and 25 bases lay between the germline ends. CDR3 coding DNA: TGTGCCACCCGCCCGGTGAGGGGGGGAGGAAGCTACGAGCAGTACTTC. The encoded protein is CATRPVRGGGSYEQYF.

This clone was observed a few times. The chain has TRBV4-2 and TRBJ2-1, with TRBD2 identical over 10 bases. Germline assignment: CDR1 LGHNA and CDR2 YNFKEQ. The ends lost 0 bases at V and 4 bases at J; junction bases unmatched: 3. The CDR3 contains 16 residues. CDR3 bases: TGTGCCAGCAGCCAAGAAGCTAGCGGGAGATACAATGAGCAGTTCTTC. Its translation: CASSQEASGRYNEQFF.